The 29 T cell receptor beta chains listed next were all sequenced from one sample in a study of neurological immune-mediated disorders. TCRdb ran MiXCR on the 5' RACE reads and lists one entry per CDR3 protein. The sample holds about 120,000 distinct CDR3 sequences, approximately 3.2% seen once. Sequencing input: PBMCs. These receptor sequences come from a woman between 25 and 40 years old with multiple sclerosis.

This clonotype was seen ten or more times. CDR3 nucleotide sequence: TGTGCCATCAGTGATCCTCCCTCCGAGCAGTACTTC. This codes for CAISDPPSEQYF. The V call is TRBV10-3, the J call TRBJ2-7; D gene ambiguous. V shed 3 bases and J shed 6 bases, with 9 bases lying between them. The CDR3 is 12 amino acids. Germline V gives CDR1 ENHRY, CDR2 SYGVKD.

There are many counts of this clonotype. V is TRBV7-2 and J is TRBJ2-7; 13 bases agree with TRBD2. The CDR3 totals 16 residues. CDR1 and CDR2 (germline): SGHTA, FQGNSA. After removal of 1 base from V and 7 bases from J, the junction contained 7 bases not matched to a gene. The CDR3 loop is CASSLVGLAGVREQYF. CDR3 in DNA: TGTGCCAGCAGCTTAGTCGGACTAGCGGGAGTGAGGGAGCAGTACTTC.

This clonotype was recorded a few times. V gene TRBV5-1 combines with J gene TRBJ2-2; unclear D gene. In germline, CDR1 is SGHRS, CDR2 YFSETQ. This CDR3 spans 13 amino acids. V shed 4 bases and J shed 3 bases, with 7 bases lying between them. This CDR3 reads CASSSTDTGELFF. CDR3 bases: TGCGCCAGCAGCAGCACAGACACCGGGGAGCTGTTTTTT. Full variable domain (missing parts from reference TRBV5-1 and TRBJ2-2): KAGVTQTPRYLIKTRGQQVTLSCSPISGHRSVSWYQQTPGQGLQFLFEYFSETQRNKGNFPGRFSGRQFSNSRSEMNVSTLELGDSALYLCASSSTDTGELFFGEGSRLTVL.

The chain uses TRBV20-1 and TRBJ1-1; weak D call: TRBD1 (5 bases). V was pared by 4 bases and J by 0 bases, with 15 bases between. The length of the CDR3 is 15 residues. Germline V gives CDR1 DFQATT, CDR2 SNEGSKA (reference sequence). The CDR3 coding sequence is TGCAGTGCTATACCAAGACAGCTTGTGAACACTGAAGCTTTCTTT. The encoded protein is CSAIPRQLVNTEAFF.

The chain recombines TRBV5-5 with TRBJ2-4; the match to TRBD1 covers 8 bases. The CDR3 spans 16 residues. V shed 4 bases and J 8 bases; nucleotides not matched to a gene: 14. CDR1 and CDR2 from the germline V gene are SGHKS and YYEKEE (reference sequence). The chain's CDR3 is CASSAHRGAIVDIQYF. CDR3 bases: TGTGCCAGCAGCGCACACAGGGGGGCGATTGTGGACATTCAGTACTTC. Variable domain in full (rest from reference TRBV5-5 and TRBJ2-4): DAGVTQSPTHLIKTRGQQVTLRCSPISGHKSVSWYQQVLGQGPQFIFQYYEKEERGRGNFPDRFSARQFPNYSSELNVNALLLGDSALYLCASSAHRGAIVDIQYFGAGTRLSVL.

This clonotype was seen at least ten times. The rearrangement links TRBV29-1 to TRBJ1-1, with D unclear. CDR3 length equals 10 residues. CDR1 and CDR2 from the germline V gene are SQVTM and ANQGSEA. V was pared by 5 bases and J by 7 bases, with 8 bases between. This CDR3 is CSVWEGEAFF. The CDR3 nucleotides read TGCAGCGTTTGGGAGGGTGAAGCTTTCTTT.

This clonotype is a singleton in its sample. The gene calls are TRBV19 and TRBJ2-7; D not resolved. This CDR3 comprises 14 residues. V lost 5 bases and J 3 bases, leaving 14 bases between the germline ends. Per the germline V gene, CDR1 is LNHDA and CDR2 is SQIVND (reference sequence). In DNA form, the CDR3 reads TGTGCCAGTAGTGGGGTAGTCTTCGGCTACGAGCAGTACTTC. Protein sequence: CASSGVVFGYEQYF.

This clonotype was seen ten or more times. The rearrangement uses TRBV4-1 and TRBJ2-1; D is possibly TRBD1 or TRBD2 (6 bases each). V was shortened by 1 base and J by 4 bases, with 23 bases between the two germline ends. The V gene's germline CDR1 is MGHRA and CDR2 YSYEKL. The CDR3 has 19 residues. The CDR3 DNA is TGCGCCAGCAGCCAAGTCCCCGGGGTGAGGGGGGATTATTACAATGAGCAGTTCTTC. Encoded protein: CASSQVPGVRGDYYNEQFF.

This clonotype was detected many times. The chain combines TRBV10-3 with TRBJ1-1; the D is unclear. There are 13 residues in the CDR3. Germline-derived CDR1 and CDR2 are ENHRY and SYGVKD. Trimming removed 3 bases at V and 0 bases at J, with 5 bases between. This CDR3 is CAISDRVNTEAFF. CDR3 DNA sequence: TGTGCCATCAGTGATCGCGTGAACACTGAAGCTTTCTTT.

The rearrangement uses TRBV29-1 and TRBJ1-1, with TRBD1 matching over 8 bases. CDR3 length equals 15 residues. CDR1 and CDR2 (germline): SQVTM, ANQGSEA. V was clipped by 4 bases and J by 2 bases; unmatched bases: 9. CDR3 region: CSVAHRGGINTEAFF. The CDR3 bases are TGCAGCGTTGCTCACAGGGGGGGTATAAACACTGAAGCTTTCTTT.

This clonotype was seen ten or more times. The chain uses TRBV27 and TRBJ2-7, with 9 bases lining up with TRBD1. Germline CDR1 is MNHEY and CDR2 is SMNVEV (reference sequence). Unmatched junction bases numbered 9, after V lost 9 bases and J lost 3 bases. The CDR3 runs 14 residues. CDR3 sequence: CASSKTGGNYEQYF. CDR3 bases: TGTGCCAGTTCTAAGACAGGGGGAAACTACGAGCAGTACTTC.

This clonotype came up many times. This rearrangement joins TRBV20-1 to TRBJ2-2, with 9 positions matching TRBD2. V dropped 5 bases and J dropped 3; count of bases not matched to a gene: 7. The CDR3 consists of 15 residues. CDR1 DFQATT and CDR2 SNEGSKA come from the germline V gene (reference sequence). The CDR3 protein is CSAPLAGSYTGELFF. CDR3 in DNA: TGCAGTGCTCCCCTAGCGGGGTCTTACACCGGGGAGCTGTTTTTT.

There are many counts of this clonotype. The gene calls are TRBV3-1 and TRBJ2-7; 10 nucleotides line up with TRBD1. With V trimmed by 4 bases and J by 1 base, 7 bases remained unmatched. The CDR3 is 16 amino acids. Germline-derived CDR1 and CDR2 are LGHDT and YNNKEL (reference sequence). CDR3 coding DNA: TGTGCCAGCAGCCTCAACCCGGGACAGGGGTCCTACGAGCAGTACTTC. It encodes CASSLNPGQGSYEQYF.

This clonotype was recorded many times. This chain links TRBV7-9 with TRBJ1-6; D is possibly TRBD1 (5 bases). Trimming took off 8 bases at V and 7 bases at J, with 12 bases between the two ends. This CDR3 contains 13 residues. Germline V gives CDR1 SEHNR, CDR2 FQNEAQ (reference sequence). CDR3 nucleotides: TGTGCCAGCCAACCGGGGGGGAATTCACCCCTCCACTTT. The encoded protein is CASQPGGNSPLHF.

CDR3 amino acids: CSGGMVDDEKLFF. The CDR3 bases are TGCAGCGGGGGGATGGTGGATGATGAAAAACTGTTTTTT. The V and J genes are TRBV29-1 and TRBJ1-4; D possibly corresponds to TRBD1 (5 bases). Trimming cost V 7 bases and J 6 bases, with 15 bases left between them. CDR3 length equals 13 residues. Germline V gene sequence: CDR1 SQVTM, CDR2 ANQGSEA.

The chain uses TRBV20-1 and TRBJ2-5; the D gene is possibly TRBD2 (5 bases). V was trimmed by 6 bases and J by 0 bases, leaving 11 bases between them. The germline V gene has CDR1 DFQATT and CDR2 SNEGSKA (reference sequence). The CDR3 is 13 amino acids. The CDR3 coding sequence is TGCAGTGCATTTGAGGGCCACCAAGAGACCCAGTACTTC. Its protein is CSAFEGHQETQYF.

This clonotype has a count of ten or more. The chain uses TRBV20-1 and TRBJ2-7; 7 bases agree with TRBD2. CDR3 length: 15 amino acids. Losses at the gene ends were 5 bases for V and 0 bases for J; bases not matched to a gene: 10. Germline V gene sequence: CDR1 DFQATT, CDR2 SNEGSKA (reference sequence). The CDR3 protein is CSAPINGGSSYEQYF. The CDR3 coding sequence is TGCAGTGCTCCCATTAATGGCGGGAGCTCCTACGAGCAGTACTTC.

This clonotype was counted many times. CDR3 sequence reads: CSASGWYNEQFF. CDR3 DNA: TGCAGTGCTAGCGGGTGGTACAATGAGCAGTTCTTC. The genes are TRBV20-1 and TRBJ2-1; D is undetermined. The V gene's germline CDR1 is DFQATT and CDR2 SNEGSKA (reference sequence). Trimming took off 3 bases at V and 4 bases at J, with 7 bases between the two ends. This CDR3 has 12 residues.

This clonotype came up many times. J is TRBJ2-3 and V is TRBV20-1; D might be TRBD1 (6 bases). The CDR3 contains 14 residues. Germline CDR1 and CDR2: DFQATT and SNEGSKA (reference sequence). V was clipped by 7 bases and J by 0 bases, with 14 bases between them. This CDR3 is CSVDGQSSTDTQYF. The CDR3 DNA reads as TGCAGTGTAGACGGACAGTCTAGCACAGATACGCAGTATTTT.

A few counts support this clonotype. The chain links TRBV9 to TRBJ2-1, with 10 bases matching TRBD2. The junction had 8 bases not matched to a gene; V was cut back by 4 bases and J by 7 bases. The CDR3 totals 15 residues. The germline CDR1 and CDR2 sequences are SGDLS and YYNGEE. For the CDR3, the DNA is TGTGCCAGCAGCCCCAGCGGGGGGGCGGGGAATGAGCAGTTCTTC. Protein sequence: CASSPSGGAGNEQFF.

This clonotype appeared a few times. The J gene is TRBJ2-3, the V gene TRBV6-5, with D unresolved. The CDR3 has 15 residues. Per the germline V gene, CDR1 is MNHEY and CDR2 is SVGAGI. V lost 1 base and J lost 6, with 14 bases in between. Here the CDR3 DNA reads TGTGCCAGCAGTTACTTCCTAGGATCCACGGATACGCAGTATTTT. Residues: CASSYFLGSTDTQYF.

In this sample, this clonotype turned up many times. The chain recombines TRBV5-1 with TRBJ2-1, with unresolved D. The germline CDR1 and CDR2 sequences are SGHRS and YFSETQ. The V and J ends lost 0 bases and 3 bases respectively, with 7 bases between them. The CDR3 is 14 amino acids. The CDR3 is CASSLEGYYNEQFF. Here the CDR3 DNA reads TGCGCCAGCAGCTTGGAGGGCTACTACAATGAGCAGTTCTTC.

This clonotype was observed at least ten times. The CDR3 DNA reads as TGCGCCAGCAGCCCGGACGGACCTAGCACAGATACGCAGTATTTT. Translated: CASSPDGPSTDTQYF. The V and J genes are TRBV5-1 and TRBJ2-3, with D unresolved. Germline V gives CDR1 SGHRS, CDR2 YFSETQ. The CDR3 length is 15 residues. The V and J ends lost 4 bases and 0 bases respectively, with 12 bases between them.

This clonotype was counted a few times. This may be a read error: a much more frequent sequence differs by one nucleotide. The chain has TRBV6-5 and TRBJ2-1; 8 bases map to TRBD2. Germline V gene lookup returns CDR1 MNHEY and CDR2 SVGAGI. This CDR3 is built from 13 residues. The CDR3 spells CVSGSSSYNEQFF. The CDR3 nucleotides read TGTGTCAGCGGGAGTTCCTCCTACAATGAGCAGTTCTTC.

Ten or more counts support this clonotype. The chain links TRBV12-3 or TRBV12-4 to TRBJ2-2; 8 positions match TRBD1. The V and J ends lost 6 bases and 2 bases, in that order; junction bases with no gene match: 5. CDR3 length: 15 amino acids. The CDR3 reads CASSRTGTNTGELFF. The CDR3 DNA is TGTGCCAGCAGCCGGACAGGGACAAACACCGGGGAGCTGTTTTTT.

This clonotype was counted many times. This sequence joins TRBV3-1 and TRBJ2-1, with TRBD2 matching over 7 bases. After removal of 3 bases from V and 10 bases from J, the junction contained 12 bases not matched to a gene. Germline lookup yields CDR1 LGHDT and CDR2 YNNKEL (reference sequence). This CDR3 has 15 amino acids. The CDR3 region has the DNA TGTGCCAGCAGCCATGAGCGGGAAGGGTACCGGGAGCAGTTCTTC. It translates to CASSHEREGYREQFF.

In its sample, this clonotype was seen many times. The genes are TRBV18 and TRBJ1-1, with TRBD1 identical over 7 bases. The CDR3 runs to 14 residues. The germline CDR1 and CDR2 sequences are KGHSH and LQKENI. The V segment lost 4 bases and the J segment 5 bases; nucleotides outside the gene matches: 7. The CDR3 DNA sequence: TGTGCCAGCTCACGCACAGGGGCGGGGACTGAAGCTTTCTTT. It translates to CASSRTGAGTEAFF.

The sample holds many counts of this clonotype. The rearrangement links TRBV12-3 or TRBV12-4 to TRBJ1-1; D is perhaps TRBD1 (6 bases). The CDR3 has 13 residues. Trimming pared 3 bases from V and 4 bases from J, leaving 9 bases between. The CDR3 protein is CASSFTQGTEAFF. CDR3 sequence (DNA): TGTGCCAGCAGTTTTACACAGGGCACTGAAGCTTTCTTT.

There are many counts of this clonotype. This rearrangement joins TRBV14 to TRBJ2-3; D may be TRBD1 or TRBD2 (5 bases each). Germline-derived CDR1 and CDR2 are SGHDN and FVKESK. The V end was cut by 5 bases, the J end by 4 bases, with 13 bases between. The CDR3 length is 14 residues. CDR3 in DNA: TGTGCCAGCAGCGCAGGGAGCCACGCAGATACGCAGTATTTT. This codes for CASSAGSHADTQYF.